This entry lists 19 T cell receptor beta chains sequenced from one sample in a study of T cell responses to AZD1222 COVID-19 vaccine. Sequencing was performed with immunoSEQ multiplex PCR; in TCRdb, only in-frame clones are kept and a portion is missing. The data hold some 190,000 clones, with 90% to 95% observed a single time. This material consisted of peripheral blood, taken 28 days after the second AZD1222 dose. The receptors originated from an adult who received the AZD1222 COVID-19 vaccine.

The CDR3 sequence: CASSRGTPSSNQPQHF. Here the CDR3 DNA reads TGTGCCAGCAGCCGGGGGACACCATCTAGCAATCAGCCCCAGCATTTT. This chain connects TRBV3-1 (or the pseudogene TRBV3-2) to TRBJ1-5; weak D call: TRBD1 (6 bases). Germline V lookup: CDR1 LGHDT, CDR2 YNNKEL (reference sequence). The ends were cut back, 4 bases at V and 0 bases at J, with 13 bases in the middle. The CDR3 totals 16 residues.

The V gene is TRBV6-1, the J gene TRBJ2-3, with unresolved D. The germline V and J ends were trimmed by 3 bases and 1 base, with 5 bases remaining between them. Per germline, CDR1 MNHNS and CDR2 SASEGT. The CDR3 extends over 13 amino acids. The CDR3 sequence is CASSDGGTDTQYF. The CDR3 DNA reads TGTGCCAGCAGTGACGGCGGCACAGATACGCAGTATTTT.

The chain joins TRBV14 to TRBJ1-6, with a tentative D call TRBD1 (5 bases). This CDR3 comprises 16 residues. V was cut by 0 bases and J by 3 bases, with 9 bases left in between. Germline V CDR1 and CDR2: SGHDN, FVKESK. The chain's CDR3 is CASSQDGHLYNSPLHF. CDR3 nucleotides: TGTGCCAGCAGCCAAGACGGACACCTCTATAATTCACCCCTCCACTTT. The full variable domain, rest sourced from reference TRBV14 and TRBJ1-6, is EAGVTQFPSHSVIEKGQTVTLRCDPISGHDNLYWYRRVMGKEIKFLLHFVKESKQDESGMPNNRFLAERTGGTYSTLKVQPAELEDSGVYFCASSQDGHLYNSPLHFGNGTRLTVT.

In its sample, this clone was seen a few times. The chain joins TRBV11-2 to TRBJ1-5; D is unresolved. Germline V gene data show CDR1 as SGHAT and CDR2 as FQNNGV. The CDR3 sequence is 15 residues long. V dropped 1 base and J dropped 4 bases, with 11 bases sitting between them. The chain's CDR3 is CASSLVGYGNQPQHF. The CDR3 DNA sequence: TGTGCCAGCAGCTTAGTGGGTTATGGAAATCAGCCCCAGCATTTT. The full variable domain, in which reference TRBV11-2 and TRBJ1-5 provide the parts outside the CDR3, is EAGVAQSPRYKIIEKRQSVAFWCNPISGHATLYWYQQILGQGPKLLIQFQNNGVVDDSQLPKDRFSAERLKGVDSTLKIQPAKLEDSAVYLCASSLVGYGNQPQHFGDGTRLSIL.

This clone was picked up one time. The chain has TRBV27 and TRBJ2-3, with 13 bases matching TRBD2. The CDR3 loop spans 14 amino acids. V lost 5 bases and J lost 14; bases outside the gene matches: 10. Germline V gene data show CDR1 as MNHEY and CDR2 as SMNVEV (reference sequence). The CDR3: CASSTLTSGRPLYF. As DNA, the CDR3 is TGTGCCAGCAGTACCCTGACTAGCGGGAGGCCTCTGTATTTT.

The chain recombines TRBV7-2 with TRBJ1-2; D may be TRBD1 (6 bases). This CDR3 has 16 amino acids. V dropped 3 bases and J dropped 3 bases, with 17 bases sitting between them. Per the germline V gene, CDR1 is SGHTA and CDR2 is FQGNSA. The CDR3 spells CASSFGGGSAYYGYTF. CDR3 in DNA: TGTGCCAGCAGCTTCGGGGGGGGCAGCGCTTACTATGGCTACACCTTC.

The rearrangement uses TRBV6-2 or TRBV6-3 and TRBJ1-6; 9 nucleotides agree with TRBD1. J lost 4 bases, V lost 0 bases, and 7 bases had no gene match. Per the germline V gene, CDR1 is MNHEY and CDR2 is SVGEGT. This CDR3 spans 18 amino acids. CDR3 sequence reads: CASSYSNLGQGYNSPLHF. DNA for the CDR3: TGTGCCAGCAGTTACTCGAACTTGGGACAGGGATATAATTCACCCCTCCACTTT.

V is TRBV7-9 and J is TRBJ1-3; possible D gene TRBD1, 6 bases. This CDR3 has 13 residues. The V end was cut by 4 bases, the J end by 7 bases, with 11 bases between. Germline V CDR1 and CDR2: SEHNR, FQNEAQ (reference sequence). The CDR3 bases are TGTGCCAGCAGCTCAAGAGGGGGGAACACCATATATTTT. Its protein is CASSSRGGNTIYF.

The gene calls are TRBV6-5 and TRBJ2-7, with 11 bases matching TRBD1. The CDR3 totals 13 residues. After removal of 6 bases from V and 2 bases from J, the junction contained 0 bases not matched to a gene. CDR1 and CDR2 from the germline V gene are MNHEY and SVGAGI. The CDR3: CASRDRGPYEQYF. The DNA of the CDR3 is TGTGCCAGCAGGGACAGGGGGCCCTACGAGCAGTACTTC.

This rearrangement joins TRBV7-2 to TRBJ2-5, with a weak D call TRBD2 (6 bases). The CDR3 is made up of 15 amino acids. Germline lookup yields CDR1 SGHTA and CDR2 FQGNSA. Trimming stripped 0 bases from V and 4 bases from J, with 12 bases between. The CDR3 sequence is CASSLARGGAETQYF. As DNA, the CDR3 is TGTGCCAGCAGCTTAGCGAGAGGAGGGGCAGAGACCCAGTACTTC.

The chain joins TRBV6-1 to TRBJ1-2, with D unclear. Looked up from germline, CDR1 is MNHNS and CDR2 is SASEGT. The CDR3 is made up of 15 amino acids. The V end lost 0 bases, the J end lost 7 bases, and 15 bases lay between the germline ends. The CDR3 is CASSEALTHSVGYTF. CDR3 nucleotides: TGTGCCAGCAGTGAAGCGCTTACCCATTCGGTTGGCTACACCTTC.

This rearrangement joins TRBV3-1 (or the pseudogene TRBV3-2) to TRBJ2-2, with D hard to call. Germline V gene sequence: CDR1 LGHDT, CDR2 YNNKEL (reference sequence). The CDR3 runs to 16 residues. The V end lost 5 bases, the J end lost 1 base, and 14 bases lay between the germline ends. The CDR3 is CASSTIGTENTGELFF. The CDR3 nucleotides are TGTGCCAGCAGCACAATTGGCACAGAGAACACCGGGGAGCTGTTTTTT.

A few counts support this clone. The J gene is TRBJ1-2, the V gene TRBV7-8; D gene uncertain. Germline V gene data show CDR1 as SGHVS and CDR2 as FQNEAQ. The CDR3 runs 13 residues. Trimming removed 5 bases from V and 2 bases from J, with 9 bases in between. The CDR3 DNA reads TGTGCCAGCAGCCGAGGCCCCAACTATGGCTACACCTTC. Its protein is CASSRGPNYGYTF. Full variable domain (outside the CDR3, taken from reference TRBV7-8 and TRBJ1-2): GAGVSQSPRYKVAKRGQDVALRCDPISGHVSLFWYQQALGQGPEFLTYFQNEAQLDKSGLPSDRFFAERPEGSVSTLKIQRTQQEDSAVYLCASSRGPNYGYTFGSGTRLTVV.

The genes are TRBV28 and TRBJ1-2; 8 nucleotides match TRBD1. With 5 bases clipped from V and 7 bases from J, the junction kept 18 bases outside the gene matches. The CDR3 contains 17 residues. Germline V CDR1 and CDR2: MDHEN, SYDVKM. The CDR3, as DNA: TGTGCCAGCAGTCCATCCCGTCGGACAGGGATTCACGGTGGCTACACCTTC. Translation gives CASSPSRRTGIHGGYTF.

The gene calls are TRBV10-1 and TRBJ1-5, with TRBD1 as a possible D gene (6 bases). V gave up 7 bases and J gave up 5 bases, with 12 bases separating them. This CDR3 region has 13 residues. From germline, CDR1 is WNHNN and CDR2 SYGVQD (reference sequence). This CDR3 is CASIRTAYQPQHF. The CDR3, as DNA: TGCGCCAGCATTAGGACAGCCTATCAGCCCCAGCATTTT.

The rearrangement uses TRBV7-2 and TRBJ1-3, with D uncertain. CDR1 SGHTA and CDR2 FQGNSA come from the germline V gene. Deletions cut 6 bases from V and 4 bases from J, with 10 bases between. The CDR3 covers 13 residues. The CDR3 spells CASSSPAGNTIYF. The CDR3 nucleotides read TGTGCCAGCAGTTCGCCCGCCGGAAACACCATATATTTT.

This clone was counted a few times. This chain uses TRBV7-9 with TRBJ2-3; D gene uncertain. V lost 0 bases, J lost 5 bases, and 0 bases lay in between. Looked up from germline, CDR1 is SEHNR and CDR2 is FQNEAQ (reference sequence). The CDR3 is 11 residues long. The CDR3 loop reads CASSLADTQYF. DNA for the CDR3: TGTGCCAGCAGCTTAGCAGATACGCAGTATTTT.

The chain combines TRBV19 with TRBJ1-4; 7 bases match TRBD1. The CDR3 spans 16 residues. The V gene end was trimmed by 5 bases and the J gene end by 0 bases; junction bases not matched to a gene: 6. CDR1 LNHDA and CDR2 SQIVND come from the germline V gene (reference sequence). The CDR3 is CASSDRARATNEKLFF. DNA of the CDR3: TGTGCCAGTAGTGACAGGGCCCGAGCAACTAATGAAAAACTGTTTTTT.

The J gene is TRBJ2-2, the V gene TRBV24-1; maybe TRBD1 (5 bases). Germline values: CDR1 KGHDR, CDR2 SFDVKD. V lost 2 bases and J lost 5, with 8 bases in between. The CDR3 is made up of 14 amino acids. CDR3 protein: CATSDSRATGELFF. The CDR3 bases are TGTGCCACCAGTGATTCCAGGGCAACCGGGGAGCTGTTTTTT.